Presented here are 5 T cell receptor beta chains from one specimen sequenced in a study of cytomegalovirus exposure and HLA in healthy donors. The PCR employed 60 Vbeta primers together with 13 Jbeta primers. The method was immunoSEQ multiplex PCR; TCRdb's version includes in-frame clones alone and lacks a portion of them. The profile shows some 95,000 clones, 75% to 85% of them singletons. Sequenced material: PBMCs. Receptors originate from a woman in her thirties or forties in good health and CMV-seronegative.

In nucleotides, the CDR3 is TGTGCCAGCAGTTTACTCGGGGGGGCCAAGAATGAGCAGTTCTTC. This codes for CASSLLGGAKNEQFF. The gene calls are TRBV6-5 and TRBJ2-1; 8 bases map to TRBD2. The germline gives CDR1 MNHEY, CDR2 SVGAGI. With 4 bases clipped from V and 7 bases from J, the junction kept 9 bases outside the gene matches. This CDR3 comprises 15 residues.

The rearrangement uses TRBV5-4 and TRBJ2-7, with D unclear. This CDR3 is 11 amino acids long. Trimming took 4 bases from V and 7 from J, leaving 9 bases between them. Germline V gene data show CDR1 as SGHNT and CDR2 as YYREEE (reference sequence). The chain's CDR3 is CASSEVGEQYF. In nucleotides, the CDR3 is TGTGCCAGCAGCGAGGTCGGGGAGCAGTACTTC.

The gene calls are TRBV12-5 and TRBJ1-1; TRBD1 agrees at 8 bases. In germline, CDR1 is LGHNT, CDR2 FRNRAP. J gave up 4 bases and V 5 bases, and 9 bases lay outside the gene matches. The CDR3 loop spans 15 amino acids. The chain's CDR3 is CASGTGQGVGTEAFF. The CDR3 DNA follows: TGTGCTAGTGGTACCGGACAGGGTGTTGGCACTGAAGCTTTCTTT.

The chain recombines TRBV9 with TRBJ1-4; TRBD1 matches at 10 bases. Trimming at V came to 4 bases and at J to 0 bases, leaving 3 bases not matched to a gene. Per germline, CDR1 SGDLS and CDR2 YYNGEE. The CDR3 runs to 16 residues. CDR3 in DNA: TGTGCCAGCAGCATGGACAGGGGGGCAACTAATGAAAAACTGTTTTTT. Amino acids: CASSMDRGATNEKLFF. Supplemented by reference TRBV9 and TRBJ1-4, the full variable domain reads DSGVTQTPKHLITATGQRVTLRCSPRSGDLSVYWYQQSLDQGLQFLIQYYNGEERAKGNILERFSAQQFPDLHSELNLSSLELGDSALYFCASSMDRGATNEKLFFGSGTQLSVL.

The chain recombines TRBV7-9 with TRBJ1-2; 7 bases match TRBD1. V lost 5 bases to trimming and J lost 6 bases; unmatched junction nucleotides: 12. This CDR3 has 15 amino acids. Germline V gene data show CDR1 as SEHNR and CDR2 as FQNEAQ (reference sequence). CDR3 loop: CASSLQGIPLDGYTF. The CDR3 DNA follows: TGTGCCAGCAGCCTACAGGGGATTCCGCTTGATGGCTACACCTTC.